This TCR beta chain was observed in a study of blood T cell repertoires in COVID-19. Across the whole study: The United States, Italy and Spain supplied acute and convalescent COVID-19 samples. PBMCs, B-cell-depleted T cells, or T cells were the source of the cDNA or gDNA that made up the material.

The V gene end was trimmed by 4 bases and the J gene end by 5 bases; junction bases not matched to a gene: 5. This CDR3 contains 13 residues. CDR1 SGHTS and CDR2 YDEGEE come from the germline V gene. Produced via immunoSEQ multiplex PCR; TCRdb's table is partial and in-frame only. The table lists a few hundred thousand clones, around 89% of them singletons. Sequencing input: peripheral blood. The chain joins TRBV5-8 to TRBJ1-2; 7 bases agree with TRBD1. This sequence was found in a man aged 25 to 45 with acute or convalescent COVID-19. The CDR3 nucleotides read TGTGCCAGCAGCGGCTGGGACAGTTATGGCTACACCTTC. Protein: CASSGWDSYGYTF.